These 32 T cell receptor beta chains share one sample of origin, sequenced in a study of T cell changes during pregnancy in multiple sclerosis (dated by TCRdb to between 2018 and 2021). The method was the immunoSEQ multiplex PCR assay. TCRdb retrieved this table from immuneACCESS and kept in-frame rearrangements only. Not all clones are present; in checked studies, unresolved V genes account for under half, and no reason is known for the remainder. The sample yields approximately 80,000 clones; 90% to 95% were counted once. Around 3.3% of the sample goes to the ten largest clones. The sample in question was PBMCs, obtained in the first trimester of pregnancy. These receptors came from a female donor in good health, serving as a control in a pregnancy study. Some clones in this sample may be carry-over from other donors' samples.

The V gene is TRBV6-5, the J gene TRBJ2-1, with 10 bases identical to TRBD2. Germline V gene sequence: CDR1 MNHEY, CDR2 SVGAGI. The CDR3 is 15 amino acids. Unmatched junction bases numbered 8, after V lost 6 bases and J lost 6 bases. CDR3: CASSLLAGTSNEQFF. In DNA form, the CDR3 reads TGTGCCAGCAGCCTACTAGCGGGGACCTCCAATGAGCAGTTCTTC.

The chain has TRBV7-6 and TRBJ1-3; 8 bases are shared with TRBD1. Germline V lookup: CDR1 SGHVS, CDR2 FNYEAQ. This CDR3 is built from 19 residues. The trim removed 1 base at V and 4 bases at J, leaving 15 bases unmatched. The CDR3 reads CASSLGDPGQEMAGNTIYF. CDR3 bases: TGTGCCAGCAGCTTAGGGGACCCGGGACAGGAAATGGCAGGAAACACCATATATTTT.

This clone was observed a single time. The gene calls are TRBV9 and TRBJ2-7, with TRBD1 matching over 8 bases. Trimming cost V 4 bases and J 5 bases; bases outside gene matches: 5. This CDR3 spans 13 amino acids. Per germline, CDR1 SGDLS and CDR2 YYNGEE. CDR3 nucleotide sequence: TGTGCCAGCAGCCCCGGGACAGGAAACGAGCAGTACTTC. Translated, it gives CASSPGTGNEQYF. Supplemented by reference TRBV9 and TRBJ2-7, the full variable domain reads DSGVTQTPKHLITATGQRVTLRCSPRSGDLSVYWYQQSLDQGLQFLIQYYNGEERAKGNILERFSAQQFPDLHSELNLSSLELGDSALYFCASSPGTGNEQYFGPGTRLTVT.

DNA for the CDR3: TGTGCCAGCAGTTCTTGGGACAAGACCTACGAGCAGTACTTC. Amino acids: CASSSWDKTYEQYF. The chain recombines TRBV27 with TRBJ2-7, with D perhaps TRBD1 (6 bases). The V gene lost 4 bases and the J gene lost 2 bases, with 12 bases spanning the gap. The length of the CDR3 is 14 residues. Germline CDR1 and CDR2: MNHEY and SMNVEV (reference sequence).

The CDR3 here is CASLPGTNTGELFF. Here the CDR3 DNA reads TGTGCCAGTTTGCCAGGGACGAACACCGGGGAGCTGTTTTTT. The chain has TRBV6-1 and TRBJ2-2; D might be TRBD1 (5 bases). Trimming took 9 bases from V and 0 from J, leaving 11 bases between them. This CDR3 is built from 14 residues. The germline CDR1 and CDR2 sequences are MNHNS and SASEGT.

The chain employs TRBV14 and TRBJ2-2; D not resolved. Germline V CDR1 and CDR2: SGHDN, FVKESK. Trimming shortened V by 2 bases and J by 1 base, and 8 bases separated the two germline ends. The length of the CDR3 is 15 residues. The CDR3 here is CASSQLPGNTGELFF. In DNA, the CDR3 is TGTGCCAGCAGCCAACTGCCGGGGAACACCGGGGAGCTGTTTTTT.

The chain has TRBV9 and TRBJ2-1; TRBD2 is a possible D gene (5 bases). From germline, CDR1 is SGDLS and CDR2 YYNGEE. Trimming took off 8 bases at V and 9 bases at J, with 21 bases between the two ends. The CDR3 covers 14 residues. The CDR3 DNA sequence: TGTGCCAGTGACAACTACGGAGAGGGCGGTGAGCAGTTCTTC. Encoded protein: CASDNYGEGGEQFF.

V usage is TRBV11-1 and J usage is TRBJ2-1; TRBD2 agrees at 8 bases. With V trimmed by 8 bases and J by 8 bases, 14 bases remained unmatched. The CDR3 is 15 residues long. Germline CDR1 and CDR2: SGHAT and FQDESV (reference sequence). CDR3 nucleotides: TGTGCCAGCGGGGTTAGAGGGACTAGTACGGATGAGCAGTTCTTC. Amino acid sequence: CASGVRGTSTDEQFF.

This clone was found once. The CDR3 is CASSQRQGKETQYF. The CDR3 nucleotides are TGCGCCAGCAGTCAAAGACAGGGTAAGGAGACCCAGTACTTC. This sequence joins TRBV23-1 and TRBJ2-5; 7 nucleotides line up with TRBD1. TRBV23-1 is flagged as an ORF with uncertain function. J gave up 5 bases and V 2 bases, and 5 bases lay outside the gene matches. The CDR3 covers 14 residues.

The chain couples TRBV7-8 to TRBJ1-5; unclear D gene. Germline V gene data show CDR1 as SGHVS and CDR2 as FQNEAQ. This CDR3 spans 15 amino acids. The V end lost 5 bases, the J end lost 3 bases, and 14 bases lay between the germline ends. The CDR3 nucleotides are TGTGCCAGCAGCCAGAGGCGCCACCCCAATCAGCCCCAGCATTTT. This sequence encodes CASSQRRHPNQPQHF.

J is TRBJ2-1 and V is TRBV7-9; a possible D gene is TRBD2 (5 bases). CDR3 length: 14 amino acids. In germline, CDR1 is SEHNR, CDR2 FQNEAQ (reference sequence). V lost 5 bases and J lost 0, with 8 bases in between. CDR3 in amino acids: CASSEGYSYNEQFF. Here the CDR3 DNA reads TGTGCCAGCAGCGAGGGCTACTCCTACAATGAGCAGTTCTTC.

V gene TRBV5-6 combines with J gene TRBJ2-1; D remains ambiguous. V was cut by 3 bases and J by 3 bases, with 7 bases left in between. The CDR3 is 13 residues long. Germline-derived CDR1 and CDR2 are SGHDT and YYEEEE. The CDR3 DNA is TGTGCCAGCAGCTCTAGACTCTACAATGAGCAGTTCTTC. This encodes CASSSRLYNEQFF.

J is TRBJ1-2 and V is TRBV9, with D maybe TRBD1 (6 bases). The CDR3 is 14 amino acids. Germline-derived CDR1 and CDR2 are SGDLS and YYNGEE. V lost 0 bases to trimming and J lost 8 bases, with 14 bases between them. The CDR3 coding sequence is TGTGCCAGCAGCGTAGGGGCAGGGGCTCGGGGCTACACCTTC. Protein sequence: CASSVGAGARGYTF.

This sequence joins TRBV28 and TRBJ2-1, with D possibly matching TRBD2 (5 bases). Trimming pared 4 bases from V and 4 bases from J, leaving 20 bases between. Germline V CDR1 and CDR2: MDHEN, SYDVKM. The CDR3 totals 17 residues. The CDR3: CASSSIPPGSGYNEQFF. CDR3 sequence (DNA): TGTGCCAGCAGTTCCATCCCCCCGGGCAGCGGATACAATGAGCAGTTCTTC. The whole variable domain, remainder taken from reference TRBV28 and TRBJ2-1, is DVKVTQSSRYLVKRTGEKVFLECVQDMDHENMFWYRQDPGLGLRLIYFSYDVKMKEKGDIPEGYSVSREKKERFSLILESASTNQTSMYLCASSSIPPGSGYNEQFFGPGTRLTVL.

This clone has only one observation. This rearrangement joins TRBV15 to TRBJ1-2; maybe TRBD1 (6 bases). The CDR3 is made up of 13 amino acids. Germline V gene lookup returns CDR1 LNHNV and CDR2 YYDKDF (reference sequence). Deletions cut 4 bases from V and 6 bases from J, with 12 bases between. CDR3 coding DNA: TGTGCCACCAGCACGGGCAGGGGAGATGGCTACACCTTC. It yields the protein CATSTGRGDGYTF.

The chain links TRBV11-3 to TRBJ2-7, with 10 bases matching TRBD2. This CDR3 region has 14 residues. V trimming: 11 bases; J trimming: 2 bases; junction bases outside the gene matches: 9. Germline values: CDR1 SGHNT, CDR2 YENEEA. The CDR3 protein is CAGLAADFPYEQYF. Here the CDR3 DNA reads TGTGCCGGACTAGCGGCTGATTTCCCCTACGAGCAGTACTTC.

The chain couples TRBV5-6 to TRBJ1-5, with TRBD1 as a possible D gene (5 bases). CDR3 length: 15 amino acids. The germline gives CDR1 SGHDT, CDR2 YYEEEE. The germline V and J ends were trimmed by 0 bases and 5 bases, with 12 bases remaining between them. The CDR3 region is CASSLDRGGDQPQHF. CDR3 nucleotides: TGTGCCAGCAGCTTGGATAGGGGTGGCGATCAGCCCCAGCATTTT.

This chain links TRBV10-1 with TRBJ1-3; 7 bases fit TRBD1. CDR3 length: 15 residues. After removal of 3 bases from V and 5 bases from J, the junction contained 7 bases not matched to a gene. Germline CDR1 is WNHNN and CDR2 is SYGVQD (reference sequence). CDR3 DNA: TGCGCCAGCAGTGACCGGGACAGAGATAGAAACACCATATATTTT. Translating gives CASSDRDRDRNTIYF.

The rearrangement links TRBV4-1 to TRBJ1-4; the D is unclear. Trimming removed 0 bases from V and 8 bases from J, with 13 bases in between. The CDR3 totals 15 residues. Germline V gives CDR1 MGHRA, CDR2 YSYEKL. Written as DNA, the CDR3 is TGCGCCAGCAGCCAAGATGGTTACAGTTGGGAAAAACTGTTTTTT. Amino acid sequence: CASSQDGYSWEKLFF.

J is TRBJ2-7 and V is TRBV30; no clear D gene. This CDR3 region has 11 residues. CDR1 is GTSNPN and CDR2 is SVGIG in the germline V gene (reference sequence). Trimming removed 5 bases at V and 3 bases at J, with 8 bases between. This CDR3 reads CAWRNYYEQYF. The DNA of the CDR3 is TGTGCCTGGCGTAATTACTACGAGCAGTACTTC.

The chain carries TRBV2 and TRBJ2-7, with 12 bases lining up with TRBD2. The CDR3 covers 16 residues. Germline V gene sequence: CDR1 SNHLY, CDR2 FYNNEI. Unmatched junction bases numbered 12, after V lost 8 bases and J lost 4 bases. The CDR3 spells CASRPTGTSGQYEQYF. The CDR3 DNA reads TGTGCCAGCCGACCAACCGGGACTAGCGGGCAATACGAGCAGTACTTC.

The V call is TRBV30, the J call TRBJ2-5; TRBD2 matches 10 bases. The germline CDR1 and CDR2 sequences are GTSNPN and SVGIG (reference sequence). This CDR3 has 16 amino acids. The trim removed 7 bases at V and 5 bases at J, leaving 16 bases unmatched. The CDR3 loop is CASSDRESGRGETQYF. Written as DNA, the CDR3 is TGTGCCTCATCTGACAGGGAAAGCGGGAGGGGGGAGACCCAGTACTTC. Looking up the rest from reference TRBV30 and TRBJ2-5 gives the full variable domain: SQTIHQWPATLVQPVGSPLSLECTVEGTSNPNLYWYRQAAGRGLQLLFYSVGIGQISSEVPQNLSASRPQDRQFILSSKKLLLSDSGFYLCASSDRESGRGETQYFGPGTRLLVL.

This clone occurred a few times. The rearrangement joins TRBV29-1 to TRBJ1-1; 7 positions match TRBD1. From germline, CDR1 is SQVTM and CDR2 ANQGSEA. J lost 0 bases, V lost 4 bases, and 5 bases had no gene match. There are 14 residues in the CDR3. The CDR3 DNA follows: TGCAGCGTTGGGAGGGGGCTCATGAACACTGAAGCTTTCTTT. Its translation: CSVGRGLMNTEAFF.

The V call is TRBV29-1, the J call TRBJ2-3; 7 nucleotides agree with TRBD1. The germline V gene has CDR1 SQVTM and CDR2 ANQGSEA. V dropped 6 bases and J dropped 6; count of bases not matched to a gene: 12. CDR3 length: 14 amino acids. The CDR3 protein is CSVGAGGRFDTQYF. The CDR3 nucleotides read TGCAGCGTCGGTGCAGGGGGTAGATTCGATACGCAGTATTTT.

This sequence joins TRBV28 and TRBJ1-1; D gene unclear. V was clipped by 4 bases and J by 2 bases, with 8 bases between them. Germline CDR1 and CDR2: MDHEN and SYDVKM. CDR3 length equals 13 residues. The CDR3 coding sequence is TGTGCCAGCAGTTCCCGGGTTAACACTGAAGCTTTCTTT. Translating it yields CASSSRVNTEAFF.

J is TRBJ1-1 and V is TRBV19, with 9 nucleotides matching TRBD1. Unmatched junction bases numbered 7, after V lost 5 bases and J lost 6 bases. The CDR3 contains 14 residues. CDR1 is LNHDA and CDR2 is SQIVND in the germline V gene (reference sequence). CDR3 region: CASSLQGAAAEAFF. The CDR3, as DNA: TGTGCCAGTAGTTTACAGGGGGCTGCCGCTGAAGCTTTCTTT.

The chain uses TRBV6-1 and TRBJ2-5, with D maybe TRBD1 (6 bases). The end of the DNA is better explained by TRBJ2-7, so the J call may be wrong. Per the germline V gene, CDR1 is MNHNS and CDR2 is SASEGT. The CDR3 is 15 amino acids. Written as DNA, the CDR3 is TGTGCCAGCAGCCTCCACTGGCAGGGGACCTACGAGCAGTACTTC. Its translation: CASSLHWQGTYEQYF.

The chain employs TRBV30 and TRBJ1-3, with TRBD1 matching over 9 bases. This CDR3 is built from 12 residues. The V and J ends lost 8 bases and 2 bases, in that order; junction bases with no gene match: 1. The germline gives CDR1 GTSNPN, CDR2 SVGIG (reference sequence). CDR3 residues: CAGDRAGNTIYF. CDR3 sequence (DNA): TGTGCCGGGGACAGGGCTGGAAACACCATATATTTT. Variable domain in full (rest from reference TRBV30 and TRBJ1-3): SQTIHQWPATLVQPVGSPLSLECTVEGTSNPNLYWYRQAAGRGLQLLFYSVGIGQISSEVPQNLSASRPQDRQFILSSKKLLLSDSGFYLCAGDRAGNTIYFGEGSWLTVV.

This chain uses TRBV6-4 with TRBJ1-1; 12 bases match TRBD1. The V and J ends lost 6 bases and 4 bases, in that order; junction bases with no gene match: 6. The CDR3 totals 15 residues. Germline V gene data show CDR1 as MRHNA and CDR2 as SNTAGT. CDR3 in amino acids: CASRAGTGGGTEAFF. CDR3 in DNA: TGTGCCAGCAGAGCCGGGACAGGGGGCGGCACTGAAGCTTTCTTT.

This chain joins TRBV6-5 and TRBJ1-4; 7 bases map to TRBD1. Germline-derived CDR1 and CDR2 are MNHEY and SVGAGI. This CDR3 has 15 residues. The V segment lost 5 bases and the J segment 6 bases; nucleotides outside the gene matches: 9. DNA of the CDR3: TGTGCCAGCAGTCGTAGGACAGGTTCCGATGAAAAACTGTTTTTT. Translation gives CASSRRTGSDEKLFF.

The V and J genes are TRBV28 and TRBJ1-5, with 10 bases lining up with TRBD1. The V and J ends lost 6 bases and 1 base, in that order; junction bases with no gene match: 6. This CDR3 is 16 amino acids long. Germline V gene data show CDR1 as MDHEN and CDR2 as SYDVKM. This CDR3 is CASRRPGQGSNQPQHF. For the CDR3, the DNA is TGTGCCAGCAGACGCCCGGGACAGGGGAGCAATCAGCCCCAGCATTTT.

J is TRBJ1-1 and V is TRBV7-2; unclear D gene. V shed 7 bases and J shed 4 bases, with 13 bases lying between them. The CDR3 consists of 13 residues. The germline gives CDR1 SGHTA, CDR2 FQGNSA. The DNA for the CDR3 is TGTGCCAGCACTTTGGTAGTTGGCACTGAAGCTTTCTTT. Protein product: CASTLVVGTEAFF.